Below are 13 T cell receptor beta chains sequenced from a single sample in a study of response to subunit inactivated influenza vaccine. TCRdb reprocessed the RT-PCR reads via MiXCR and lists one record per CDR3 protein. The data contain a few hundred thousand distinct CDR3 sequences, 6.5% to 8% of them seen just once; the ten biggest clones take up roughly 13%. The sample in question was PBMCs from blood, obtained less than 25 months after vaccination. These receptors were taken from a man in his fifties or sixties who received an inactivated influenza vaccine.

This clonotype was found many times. CDR3 protein: CASSLAPTTNYGYTF. The DNA of the CDR3 is TGCGCCAGCAGCTTGGCCCCGACAACGAACTATGGCTACACCTTC. J is TRBJ1-2 and V is TRBV5-1; no reliable D call. V gave up 0 bases and J gave up 2 bases, with 11 bases separating them. There are 15 residues in the CDR3. Germline CDR1 is SGHRS and CDR2 is YFSETQ.

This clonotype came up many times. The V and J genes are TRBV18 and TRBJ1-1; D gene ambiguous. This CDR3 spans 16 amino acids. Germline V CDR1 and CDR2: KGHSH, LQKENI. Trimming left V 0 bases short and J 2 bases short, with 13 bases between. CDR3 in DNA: TGTGCCAGCTCACCACCAGGTCAGTGGCCTAACACTGAAGCTTTCTTT. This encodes CASSPPGQWPNTEAFF.

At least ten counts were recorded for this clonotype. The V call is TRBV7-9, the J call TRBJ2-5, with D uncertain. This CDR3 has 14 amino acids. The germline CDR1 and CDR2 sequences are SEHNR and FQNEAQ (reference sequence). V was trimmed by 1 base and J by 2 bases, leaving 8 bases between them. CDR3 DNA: TGTGCCAGCAGCTTAGGTCCGAATCAAGAGACCCAGTACTTC. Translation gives CASSLGPNQETQYF.

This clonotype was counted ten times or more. For the CDR3, the DNA is TGCAGCGTTCTTTCGCTGAGGGTTGGGGAGACCCAGTACTTC. Protein product: CSVLSLRVGETQYF. The gene calls are TRBV29-1 and TRBJ2-5; D may be TRBD2 (5 bases). CDR1 SQVTM and CDR2 ANQGSEA come from the germline V gene. V was clipped by 5 bases and J by 5 bases, with 18 bases between them. The length of the CDR3 is 14 residues.

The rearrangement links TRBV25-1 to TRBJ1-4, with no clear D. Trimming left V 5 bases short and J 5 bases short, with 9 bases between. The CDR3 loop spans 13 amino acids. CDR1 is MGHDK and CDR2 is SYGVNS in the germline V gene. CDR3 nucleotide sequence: TGTGCCAGCAGTACACGGGTGAATGAAAAACTGTTTTTT. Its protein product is CASSTRVNEKLFF.

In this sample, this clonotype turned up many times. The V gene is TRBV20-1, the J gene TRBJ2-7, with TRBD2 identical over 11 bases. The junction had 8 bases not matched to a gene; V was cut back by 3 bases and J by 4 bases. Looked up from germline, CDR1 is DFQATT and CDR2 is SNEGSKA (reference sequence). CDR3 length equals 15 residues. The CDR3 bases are TGCAGTGCTAGTATAGCGGGAGGGCGTTTTTACGAGCAGTACTTC. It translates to CSASIAGGRFYEQYF.

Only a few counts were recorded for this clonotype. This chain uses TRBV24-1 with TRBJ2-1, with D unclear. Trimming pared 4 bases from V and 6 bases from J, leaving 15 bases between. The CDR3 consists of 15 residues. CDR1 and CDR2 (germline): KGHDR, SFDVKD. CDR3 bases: TGTGCCACCAGTGAAGGCCCAGAGTTGGTCAATGAGCAGTTCTTC. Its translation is CATSEGPELVNEQFF.

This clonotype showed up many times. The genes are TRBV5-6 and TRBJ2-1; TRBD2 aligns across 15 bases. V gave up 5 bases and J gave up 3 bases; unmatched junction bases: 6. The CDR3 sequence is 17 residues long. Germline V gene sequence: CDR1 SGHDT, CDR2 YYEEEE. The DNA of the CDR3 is TGTGCCAGCAGTCGGACTAGCGGGGGGGCGAACTACAATGAGCAGTTCTTC. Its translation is CASSRTSGGANYNEQFF.

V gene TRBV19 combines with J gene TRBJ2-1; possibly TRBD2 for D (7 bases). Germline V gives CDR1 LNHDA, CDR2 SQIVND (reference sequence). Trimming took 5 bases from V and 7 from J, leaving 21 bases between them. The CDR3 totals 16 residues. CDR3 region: CASSSKQGIGRNEQFF. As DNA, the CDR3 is TGTGCCAGTAGTTCGAAACAGGGAATCGGGAGGAATGAGCAGTTCTTC.

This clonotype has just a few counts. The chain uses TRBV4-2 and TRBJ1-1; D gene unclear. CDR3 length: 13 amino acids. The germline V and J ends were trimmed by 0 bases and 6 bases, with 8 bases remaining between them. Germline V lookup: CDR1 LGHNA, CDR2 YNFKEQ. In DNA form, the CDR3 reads TGTGCCAGCAGCCAAGAGAGAGGACCTGAAGCTTTCTTT. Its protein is CASSQERGPEAFF.

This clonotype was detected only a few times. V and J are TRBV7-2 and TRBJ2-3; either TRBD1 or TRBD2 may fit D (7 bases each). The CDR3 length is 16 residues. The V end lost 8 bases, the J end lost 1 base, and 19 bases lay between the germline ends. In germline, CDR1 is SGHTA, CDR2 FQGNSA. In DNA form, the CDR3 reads TGTGCCAGCCGGAGGGGGCAGCGGGGTCGCACAGATACGCAGTATTTT. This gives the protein CASRRGQRGRTDTQYF.

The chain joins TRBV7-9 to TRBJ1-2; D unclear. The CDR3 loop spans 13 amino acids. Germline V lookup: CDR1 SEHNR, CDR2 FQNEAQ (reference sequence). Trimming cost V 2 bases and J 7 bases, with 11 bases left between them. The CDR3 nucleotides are TGTGCCAGCAGCTTATTCGGGGTTGCTGGCTACACCTTC. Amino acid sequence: CASSLFGVAGYTF. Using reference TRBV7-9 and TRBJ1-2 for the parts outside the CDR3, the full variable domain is DTGVSQNPRHKITKRGQNVTFRCDPISEHNRLYWYRQTLGQGPEFLTYFQNEAQLEKSRLLSDRFSAERPKGSFSTLEIQRTEQGDSAMYLCASSLFGVAGYTFGSGTRLTVV.

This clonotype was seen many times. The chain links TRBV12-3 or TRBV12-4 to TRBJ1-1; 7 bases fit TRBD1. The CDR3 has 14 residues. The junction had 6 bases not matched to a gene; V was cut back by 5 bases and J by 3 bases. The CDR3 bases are TGTGCCAGCAGTCTTCATACAGGGGACACTGAAGCTTTCTTT. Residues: CASSLHTGDTEAFF.